Shown below are 26 T cell receptor beta chains from a single sample sequenced in a study of a mutant IDH1 vaccine in newly diagnosed glioma (dated by TCRdb to 2020 to 2022). Antigen specificity for these receptors is unknown. The intended sense of this specimen's time point label: week 47, end of study. Each vaccine dose, consisting of 300 ug of a 20-mer mutant IDH1 peptide in Montanide, was administered subcutaneously with topical imiquimod. The library came from the immunoSEQ multiplex PCR assay. Here the immuneACCESS table is served through TCRdb, limited to in-frame sequences with V and J called. Missing clones are a known gap in these copies; in checked studies unresolved V genes cover under half, and the rest lacks a known reason. A total of about 94,000 clones appear in this sample, roughly 89% of them only once. Approximately 0.8% of the sample comes from the top ten. The input for sequencing was PBMCs, taken from a glioma patient whose treatment included an IDH1 peptide vaccine. The receptors were sampled from a woman aged 45-59 years with glioma.

About this clone: The sample carries other DNA sequences with the same CDR3. In DNA, the CDR3 is TGTGCCAGCTCACCAACAGGGAATACCGGGGAGCTGTTTTTT. Residues: CASSPTGNTGELFF. V and J are TRBV18 and TRBJ2-2; TRBD1 is a possible D gene (6 bases). In germline, CDR1 is KGHSH, CDR2 LQKENI. This CDR3 contains 14 residues. V shed 2 bases and J shed 5 bases, with 9 bases lying between them.

V usage is TRBV18 and J usage is TRBJ2-5; 7 nucleotides line up with TRBD1. The CDR3 loop spans 15 amino acids. J gave up 3 bases and V 0 bases, and 4 bases lay outside the gene matches. Germline V lookup: CDR1 KGHSH, CDR2 LQKENI. The CDR3 DNA sequence: TGTGCCAGCTCACCACCGGGACAGCGAAAAGAGACCCAGTACTTC. Translated: CASSPPGQRKETQYF. Full variable domain (missing parts from reference TRBV18 and TRBJ2-5): NAGVMQNPRHLVRRRGQEARLRCSPMKGHSHVYWYRQLPEEGLKFMVYLQKENIIDESGMPKERFSAEFPKEGPSILRIQQVVRGDSAAYFCASSPPGQRKETQYFGPGTRLLVL.

This rearrangement joins TRBV7-6 to TRBJ1-5, with D possibly TRBD1 on 5 matching bases. V lost 4 bases to trimming and J lost 0 bases, with 10 bases between them. CDR3 length equals 15 residues. Germline CDR1 and CDR2: SGHVS and FNYEAQ. CDR3 bases: TGTGCCAGCAGCTCTCTTCAGGGTAGCAATCAGCCCCAGCATTTT. Protein: CASSSLQGSNQPQHF.

Points on this clone: Other DNA sequences in this sample translate to the same CDR3. This chain connects TRBV5-1 to TRBJ2-3, with 8 bases matching TRBD1. The CDR3 runs to 15 residues. V lost 0 bases to trimming and J lost 3 bases; unmatched junction nucleotides: 3. Germline V gene data show CDR1 as SGHRS and CDR2 as YFSETQ. The CDR3 DNA is TGCGCCAGCAGCTTGGGGACAGGGTGGACAGATACGCAGTATTTT. This encodes CASSLGTGWTDTQYF.

The rearrangement uses TRBV28 and TRBJ2-2; no definite D call. Germline-derived CDR1 and CDR2 are MDHEN and SYDVKM. With 7 bases removed from V and 1 base from J, the gap between germline ends came to 13 bases. This CDR3 is 15 amino acids long. CDR3 in DNA: TGTGCCAGCATCGCCGGTGGGGAGAACACCGGGGAGCTGTTTTTT. Translated, it gives CASIAGGENTGELFF.

The V gene is TRBV29-1, the J gene TRBJ2-7, with D possibly being TRBD1 (5 bases). This CDR3 has 12 residues. Germline V gives CDR1 SQVTM, CDR2 ANQGSEA. V lost 2 bases and J lost 3, with 8 bases in between. CDR3 amino acids: CSVERQGYEQYF. CDR3 DNA sequence: TGCAGCGTTGAAAGGCAGGGCTACGAGCAGTACTTC.

The genes are TRBV28 and TRBJ2-3; 9 bases match TRBD2. The CDR3 extends over 17 amino acids. CDR1 is MDHEN, CDR2 SYDVKM, per germline. The junction had 7 bases not matched to a gene; V was cut back by 3 bases and J by 0 bases. CDR3 residues: CASSFLRTSDSTDTQYF. The CDR3 nucleotides read TGTGCCAGCAGTTTTCTCAGGACTAGCGACAGCACAGATACGCAGTATTTT.

V usage is TRBV7-9 and J usage is TRBJ2-1; 12 bases match TRBD2. J gave up 7 bases and V 2 bases, and 3 bases lay outside the gene matches. Per the germline V gene, CDR1 is SEHNR and CDR2 is FQNEAQ (reference sequence). CDR3 length: 15 residues. CDR3 region: CASSLTSGRSNEQFF. The CDR3 DNA follows: TGTGCCAGCAGCTTAACTAGCGGGAGGTCGAATGAGCAGTTCTTC.

The chain couples TRBV27 to TRBJ2-3; 15 nucleotides line up with TRBD2. This CDR3 contains 17 residues. Germline trimming cut 2 bases from V and 4 bases from J; bases unmatched to any gene: 4. Germline V lookup: CDR1 MNHEY, CDR2 SMNVEV (reference sequence). The CDR3 reads CASSLGTSGRNADTQYF. The CDR3 DNA reads as TGTGCCAGCAGTTTAGGGACTAGCGGGAGGAATGCAGATACGCAGTATTTT.

CDR3 sequence (DNA): TGTGCCAGTAATAACAGGTGGGGGGCCAGCACAGATACGCAGTATTTT. It encodes CASNNRWGASTDTQYF. The chain has TRBV19 and TRBJ2-3; D assignment may be TRBD1 or TRBD2 (6 bases each). Germline loops: CDR1 LNHDA, CDR2 SQIVND (reference sequence). V was clipped by 7 bases and J by 0 bases, with 17 bases between them. The CDR3 length is 16 residues.

Here the CDR3 DNA reads TGCGCCAGCAGCGACCCGGGGGAGACCCAGTACTTC. Amino acid sequence: CASSDPGETQYF. V gene TRBV5-1 combines with J gene TRBJ2-5; maybe TRBD2 (5 bases). The length of the CDR3 is 12 residues. The ends were cut back, 4 bases at V and 5 bases at J, with 9 bases in the middle. Germline CDR1 and CDR2: SGHRS and YFSETQ.

The rearrangement joins TRBV7-9 to TRBJ2-5, with 7 bases that match TRBD2. The germline V gene encodes CDR1 SEHNR and CDR2 FQNEAQ (reference sequence). V was pared by 6 bases and J by 3 bases, with 4 bases of the junction left unmatched. The CDR3 consists of 13 residues. Written as DNA, the CDR3 is TGTGCCAGCAGTCTAACTAGCGAAGAGACCCAGTACTTC. It encodes CASSLTSEETQYF.

The CDR3 is CASSFSWGSGNTIYF. For the CDR3, the DNA is TGTGCCAGCAGCTTTTCCTGGGGGTCTGGAAACACCATATATTTT. The genes are TRBV11-2 and TRBJ1-3; TRBD1 might be the D (5 bases). V lost 3 bases and J lost 1, with 10 bases in between. The CDR3 covers 15 residues. CDR1 and CDR2 from the germline V gene are SGHAT and FQNNGV. Filled out from reference TRBV11-2 and TRBJ1-3, the complete variable domain reads EAGVAQSPRYKIIEKRQSVAFWCNPISGHATLYWYQQILGQGPKLLIQFQNNGVVDDSQLPKDRFSAERLKGVDSTLKIQPAKLEDSAVYLCASSFSWGSGNTIYFGEGSWLTVV.

V usage is TRBV4-1 and J usage is TRBJ1-2, with 9 bases lining up with TRBD1. V shed 5 bases and J 8 bases; nucleotides not matched to a gene: 9. Germline assignment: CDR1 MGHRA and CDR2 YSYEKL. The CDR3 extends over 14 amino acids. CDR3 coding DNA: TGCGCCAGCAGCTTCTTAGGACAGGGGCAGGGCTACACCTTC. Its translation is CASSFLGQGQGYTF.

The chain couples TRBV5-6 to TRBJ2-5, with 12 bases identical to TRBD2. This CDR3 is built from 17 residues. Germline CDR1 is SGHDT and CDR2 is YYEEEE. V shed 3 bases, J shed 2 bases, and the junction held 8 bases outside the gene matches. CDR3 coding DNA: TGTGCCAGCAGCTCCAGACTAGCGGGAGTAGGTCAAGAGACCCAGTACTTC. This gives the protein CASSSRLAGVGQETQYF. Variable domain in full (rest from reference TRBV5-6 and TRBJ2-5): DAGVTQSPTHLIKTRGQQVTLRCSPKSGHDTVSWYQQALGQGPQFIFQYYEEEERQRGNFPDRFSGHQFPNYSSELNVNALLLGDSALYLCASSSRLAGVGQETQYFGPGTRLLVL.

The chain is built from TRBV14 and TRBJ2-2; 13 nucleotides agree with TRBD2. V dropped 4 bases and J dropped 4; count of bases not matched to a gene: 9. The CDR3 runs to 18 residues. The V gene's germline CDR1 is SGHDN and CDR2 FVKESK. The CDR3 nucleotides read TGTGCCAGCAGCCCGTGGACTAGCGGGGGCGGGGGCACCGGGGAGCTGTTTTTT. Amino acid sequence: CASSPWTSGGGGTGELFF.

The chain has TRBV4-2 and TRBJ2-1, with D perhaps matching TRBD2 (5 bases). Trimming removed 4 bases at V and 0 bases at J, with 13 bases between. The CDR3 runs to 16 residues. Germline values: CDR1 LGHNA, CDR2 YNFKEQ. CDR3 loop: CASSRTRDSSYNEQFF. CDR3 nucleotide sequence: TGTGCCAGCAGCCGAACGAGGGATAGCTCCTACAATGAGCAGTTCTTC.

The chain recombines TRBV18 with TRBJ1-1; tentative D call: TRBD1 (6 bases). Trimming took off 2 bases at V and 6 bases at J, with 10 bases between the two ends. Germline V CDR1 and CDR2: KGHSH, LQKENI. The CDR3 totals 13 residues. The CDR3 coding sequence is TGTGCCAGCTCACCAGGACAGCAAGCTGAAGCTTTCTTT. This gives the protein CASSPGQQAEAFF. Based on the CDR3 plus reference TRBV18 and TRBJ1-1, the full variable domain is NAGVMQNPRHLVRRRGQEARLRCSPMKGHSHVYWYRQLPEEGLKFMVYLQKENIIDESGMPKERFSAEFPKEGPSILRIQQVVRGDSAAYFCASSPGQQAEAFFGQGTRLTVV.

The chain links TRBV18 to TRBJ2-1, with TRBD2 identical over 7 bases. V was clipped by 3 bases and J by 2 bases; unmatched bases: 4. The CDR3 runs 15 residues. Per germline, CDR1 KGHSH and CDR2 LQKENI. The CDR3 region is CASSPEAGAYNEQFF. CDR3 coding DNA: TGTGCCAGCTCACCCGAGGCGGGAGCCTACAATGAGCAGTTCTTC.

This chain joins TRBV18 and TRBJ2-5; D is unresolved. The ends were cut back, 2 bases at V and 5 bases at J, with 9 bases in the middle. This CDR3 comprises 13 residues. Germline CDR1 KGHSH, CDR2 LQKENI. CDR3 protein: CASSPVPFETQYF. The DNA for the CDR3 is TGTGCCAGCTCACCAGTCCCTTTTGAGACCCAGTACTTC.

CDR3 sequence reads: CASSLGFSDTQYF. In nucleotides, the CDR3 is TGTGCCAGCAGCTTGGGGTTCTCAGATACGCAGTATTTT. The chain has TRBV5-5 and TRBJ2-3; D is undetermined. The CDR3 extends over 13 amino acids. CDR1 SGHKS and CDR2 YYEKEE come from the germline V gene (reference sequence). Trimming stripped 0 bases from V and 4 bases from J, with 6 bases between.

This chain connects TRBV9 to TRBJ1-6, with 10 bases matching TRBD1. The CDR3 totals 15 residues. The J segment lost 7 bases and the V segment lost 4 bases, leaving 5 bases of the junction unmatched. The germline V gene encodes CDR1 SGDLS and CDR2 YYNGEE. The CDR3 protein is CASSTGQGGNSPLHF. The CDR3 DNA reads TGTGCCAGCAGCACCGGACAGGGGGGGAATTCACCCCTCCACTTT.

J is TRBJ2-7 and V is TRBV6-1; tentative D call: TRBD2 (5 bases). The CDR3 is 14 amino acids. The germline CDR1 and CDR2 sequences are MNHNS and SASEGT. Trimming shortened V by 7 bases and J by 0 bases, and 13 bases separated the two germline ends. CDR3 loop: CASKWGDGSYEQYF. CDR3 DNA: TGTGCCAGCAAATGGGGAGACGGCTCCTACGAGCAGTACTTC.

The chain joins TRBV7-9 to TRBJ2-5; possibly TRBD1 for D (5 bases). The J call could be wrong; TRBJ2-7 is a better fit for the DNA end. The CDR3 extends over 17 amino acids. Germline V CDR1 and CDR2: SEHNR, FQNEAQ (reference sequence). The CDR3 DNA reads TGTGCCAGCAGACCATCCAGGGCCTCTGGGAATTCCTACGAGCAGTACTTC. This sequence encodes CASRPSRASGNSYEQYF.

This clone was seen more than once but under ten times. This chain uses TRBV29-1 with TRBJ1-5; weak D call: TRBD1 (5 bases). Germline lookup yields CDR1 SQVTM and CDR2 ANQGSEA. The CDR3 length is 13 residues. V lost 7 bases, J lost 10 bases, and 20 bases lay in between. For the CDR3, the DNA is TGCAGCGGGGGGGACGGTAATGCGTCACCCCAGCATTTT. Translation: CSGGDGNASPQHF.

The chain employs TRBV12-5 and TRBJ2-7; the match to TRBD1 covers 10 bases. Per germline, CDR1 LGHNT and CDR2 FRNRAP. V gave up 6 bases and J gave up 2 bases; unmatched junction bases: 4. The CDR3 contains 14 residues. For the CDR3, the DNA is TGTGCTAGTGGCCCGACAGGGGGCCCCTACGAGCAGTACTTC. Its protein is CASGPTGGPYEQYF.